This T cell receptor (beta chain) appears in the sequencing data of a study of T cells in tumors after PD-1 blockade. Study as a whole: Each patient got pembrolizumab 200 mg every 3 weeks or cemiplimab 350 mg every 2 weeks. Some patients also took daily vismodegib 150 mg during anti-PD-1 treatment.

V shed 3 bases and J 4 bases; nucleotides not matched to a gene: 6. The CDR3 runs to 17 residues. Germline-derived CDR1 and CDR2 are ENHRY and SYGVKD. Tumor or blood genomic DNA was sequenced, with inputs of about 550 ng to 6,004 ng. The method was immunoSEQ multiplex PCR; TCRdb's version includes in-frame clones alone and lacks a portion of them. Found here are 54,000 or so clones, around 80% of them singletons; the top ten hold under 15%. The chain carries TRBV10-3 and TRBJ2-5; 15 bases are a match to TRBD2. The sample consisted of PBMCs, taken before anti-PD-1 treatment. The clonotype comes from a human donor with basal cell carcinoma. This CDR3 is CAISDWTSGGVRETQYF. Here the CDR3 DNA reads TGTGCCATCAGTGATTGGACTAGCGGGGGGGTTCGAGAGACCCAGTACTTC.